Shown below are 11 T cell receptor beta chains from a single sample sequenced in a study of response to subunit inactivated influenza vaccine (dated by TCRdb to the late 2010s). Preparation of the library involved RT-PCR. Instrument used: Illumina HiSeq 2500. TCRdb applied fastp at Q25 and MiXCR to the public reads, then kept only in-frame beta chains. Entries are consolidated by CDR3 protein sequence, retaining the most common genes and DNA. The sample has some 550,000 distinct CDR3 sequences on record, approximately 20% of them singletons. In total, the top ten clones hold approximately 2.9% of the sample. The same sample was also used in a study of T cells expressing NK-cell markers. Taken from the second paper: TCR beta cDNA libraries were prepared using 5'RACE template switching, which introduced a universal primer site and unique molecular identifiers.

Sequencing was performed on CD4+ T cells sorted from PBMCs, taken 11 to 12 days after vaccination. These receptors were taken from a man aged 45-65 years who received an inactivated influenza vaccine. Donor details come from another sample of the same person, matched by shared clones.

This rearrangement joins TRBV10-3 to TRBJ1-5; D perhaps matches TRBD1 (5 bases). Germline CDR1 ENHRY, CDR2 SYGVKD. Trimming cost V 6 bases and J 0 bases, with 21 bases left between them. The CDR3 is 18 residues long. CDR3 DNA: TGTGCCATCAGGACTCGGGGCAGAGGGTATCGTAGCAATCAGCCCCAGCATTTT. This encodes CAIRTRGRGYRSNQPQHF.

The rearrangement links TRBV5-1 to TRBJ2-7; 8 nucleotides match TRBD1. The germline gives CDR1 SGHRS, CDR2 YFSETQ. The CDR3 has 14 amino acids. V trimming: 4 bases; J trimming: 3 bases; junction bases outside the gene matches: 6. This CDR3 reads CASSGGQEFYEQYF. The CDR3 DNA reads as TGCGCCAGCAGCGGGGGACAGGAGTTCTACGAGCAGTACTTC.

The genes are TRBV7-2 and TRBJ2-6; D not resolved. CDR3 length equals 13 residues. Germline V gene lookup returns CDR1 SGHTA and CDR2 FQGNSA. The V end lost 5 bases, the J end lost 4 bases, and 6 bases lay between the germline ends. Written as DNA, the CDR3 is TGTGCCAGCAGCCGTATGGGGGCCAACGTCCTGACTTTC. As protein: CASSRMGANVLTF.

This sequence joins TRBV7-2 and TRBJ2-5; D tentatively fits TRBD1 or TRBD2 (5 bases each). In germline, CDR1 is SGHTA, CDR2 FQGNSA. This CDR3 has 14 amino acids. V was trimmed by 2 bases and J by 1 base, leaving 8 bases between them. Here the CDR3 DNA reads TGTGCCAGCAGCTTACTGGGGACCCAAGAGACCCAGTACTTC. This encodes CASSLLGTQETQYF.

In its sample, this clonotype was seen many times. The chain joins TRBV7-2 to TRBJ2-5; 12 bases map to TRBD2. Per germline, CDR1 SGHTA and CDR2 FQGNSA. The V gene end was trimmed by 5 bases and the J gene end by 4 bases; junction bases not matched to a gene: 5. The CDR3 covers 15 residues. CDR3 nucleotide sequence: TGTGCCAGCAGCCGACCGGGACTAGCGGGAGAGACCCAGTACTTC. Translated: CASSRPGLAGETQYF.

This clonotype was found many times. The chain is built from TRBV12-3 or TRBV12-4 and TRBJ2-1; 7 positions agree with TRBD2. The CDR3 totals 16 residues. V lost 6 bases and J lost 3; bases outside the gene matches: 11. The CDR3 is CASSPGGVTYYNEQFF. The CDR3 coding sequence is TGTGCCAGCAGCCCTGGGGGGGTTACCTACTACAATGAGCAGTTCTTC.

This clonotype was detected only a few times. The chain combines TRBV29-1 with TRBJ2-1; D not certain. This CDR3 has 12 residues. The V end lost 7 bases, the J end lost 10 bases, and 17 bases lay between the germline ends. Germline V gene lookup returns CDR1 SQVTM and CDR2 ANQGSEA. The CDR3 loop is CSGKLLVDEQFF. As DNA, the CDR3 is TGCAGCGGAAAGCTGCTTGTTGACGAGCAGTTCTTC.

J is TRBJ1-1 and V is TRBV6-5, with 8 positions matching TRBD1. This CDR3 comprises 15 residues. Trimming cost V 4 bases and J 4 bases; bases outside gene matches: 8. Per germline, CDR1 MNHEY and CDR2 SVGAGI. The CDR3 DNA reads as TGTGCCAGCAGTTTAAGAGACAGGGGAGCCACTGAAGCTTTCTTT. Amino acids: CASSLRDRGATEAFF.

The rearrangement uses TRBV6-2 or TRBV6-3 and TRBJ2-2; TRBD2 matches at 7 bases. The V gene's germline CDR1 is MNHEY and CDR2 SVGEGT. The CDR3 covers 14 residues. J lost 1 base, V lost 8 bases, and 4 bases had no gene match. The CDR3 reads CASWASGNTGELFF. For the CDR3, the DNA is TGTGCCAGCTGGGCTAGCGGGAACACCGGGGAGCTGTTTTTT.

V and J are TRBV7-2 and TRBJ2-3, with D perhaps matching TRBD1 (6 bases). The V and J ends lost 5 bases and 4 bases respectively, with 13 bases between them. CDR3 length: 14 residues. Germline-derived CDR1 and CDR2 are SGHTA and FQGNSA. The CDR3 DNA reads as TGTGCCAGCAGCGGACCGGGGACACCAGATACGCAGTATTTT. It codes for CASSGPGTPDTQYF. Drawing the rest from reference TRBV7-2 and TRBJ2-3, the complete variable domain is GAGVSQSPSNKVTEKGKDVELRCDPISGHTALYWYRQSLGQGLEFLIYFQGNSAPDKSGLPSDRFSAERTGGSVSTLTIQRTQQEDSAVYLCASSGPGTPDTQYFGPGTRLTVL.

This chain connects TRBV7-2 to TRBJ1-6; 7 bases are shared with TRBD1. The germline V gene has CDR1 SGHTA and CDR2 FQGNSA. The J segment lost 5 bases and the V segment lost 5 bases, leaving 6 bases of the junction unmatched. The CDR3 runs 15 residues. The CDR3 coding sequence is TGTGCCAGCAGCCAAAGAGGGACAGATAATTCACCCCTCCACTTT. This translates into CASSQRGTDNSPLHF.